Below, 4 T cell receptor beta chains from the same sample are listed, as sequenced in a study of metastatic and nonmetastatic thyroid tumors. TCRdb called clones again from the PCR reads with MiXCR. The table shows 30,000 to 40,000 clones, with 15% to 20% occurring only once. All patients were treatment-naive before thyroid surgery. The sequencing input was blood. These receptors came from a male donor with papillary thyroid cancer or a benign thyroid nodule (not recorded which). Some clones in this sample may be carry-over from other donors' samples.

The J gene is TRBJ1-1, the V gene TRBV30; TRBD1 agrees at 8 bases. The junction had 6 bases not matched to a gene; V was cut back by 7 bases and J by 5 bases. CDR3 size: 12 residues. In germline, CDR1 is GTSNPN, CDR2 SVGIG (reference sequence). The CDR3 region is CASRTGITEAFF. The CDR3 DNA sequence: TGTGCCTCGCGGACAGGGATTACTGAAGCTTTCTTT. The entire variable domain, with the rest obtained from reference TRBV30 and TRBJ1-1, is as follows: SQTIHQWPATLVQPVGSPLSLECTVEGTSNPNLYWYRQAAGRGLQLLFYSVGIGQISSEVPQNLSASRPQDRQFILSSKKLLLSDSGFYLCASRTGITEAFFGQGTRLTVV.

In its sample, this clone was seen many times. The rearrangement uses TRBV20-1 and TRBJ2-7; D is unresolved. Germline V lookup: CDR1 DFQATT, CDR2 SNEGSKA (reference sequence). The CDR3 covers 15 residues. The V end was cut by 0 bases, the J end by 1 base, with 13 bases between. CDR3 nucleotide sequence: TGCAGTGCTAGAGATACGGCAGGTTCATCCTACGAGCAGTACTTC. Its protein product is CSARDTAGSSYEQYF.

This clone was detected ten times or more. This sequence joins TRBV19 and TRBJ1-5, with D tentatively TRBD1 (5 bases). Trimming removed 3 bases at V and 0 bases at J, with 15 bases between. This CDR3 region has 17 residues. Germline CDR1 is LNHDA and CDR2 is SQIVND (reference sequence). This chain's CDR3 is CASSISSGTDSNQPQHF. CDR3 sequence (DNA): TGTGCCAGTAGTATCTCTTCCGGGACGGATAGCAATCAGCCCCAGCATTTT.

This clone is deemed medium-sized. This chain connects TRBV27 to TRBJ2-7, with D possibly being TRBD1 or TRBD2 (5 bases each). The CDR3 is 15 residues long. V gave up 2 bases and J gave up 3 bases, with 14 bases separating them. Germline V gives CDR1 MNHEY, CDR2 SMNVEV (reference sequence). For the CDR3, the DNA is TGTGCCAGCAGTTTAAGGGGAAGAGGGATCTACGAGCAGTACTTC. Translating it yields CASSLRGRGIYEQYF.